What follows are 17 T cell receptor beta chains derived from one specimen sequenced in a study of blood T cell repertoires in COVID-19 (dated by TCRdb to 2019 to 2021). Library creation used the immunoSEQ multiplex PCR assay. TCRdb holds this immuneACCESS table with in-frame rearrangements only. Some clones are missing; in checked studies, unresolved V genes explain under half, and the rest has no known cause. Within this sample are just over 70,000 clones, with about 80% of them counted one time only. Roughly a third of the sample rests with the top ten. The sequenced material came from peripheral blood. Every receptor here comes from a woman in her sixties or seventies with acute or convalescent COVID-19.

The V call is TRBV6-6, the J call TRBJ1-2, with 10 nucleotides matching TRBD1. The CDR3 is 14 residues long. Germline V gene lookup returns CDR1 MNHNY and CDR2 SVGAGI (reference sequence). The V segment lost 5 bases and the J segment 8 bases; nucleotides outside the gene matches: 8. The CDR3 loop reads CASSRGQGIEGYTF. Here the CDR3 DNA reads TGTGCCAGCAGTCGGGGACAGGGGATAGAAGGCTACACCTTC.

V and J are TRBV11-2 and TRBJ2-3, with 7 bases aligning to TRBD1. The CDR3 spans 13 residues. Looked up from germline, CDR1 is SGHAT and CDR2 is FQNNGV. V lost 4 bases to trimming and J lost 10 bases; unmatched junction nucleotides: 8. The CDR3 protein is CASSSQGVQSQYF. As DNA, the CDR3 is TGTGCCAGCAGCTCCCAGGGGGTGCAGTCGCAGTATTTT.

The V gene is TRBV28, the J gene TRBJ1-6; 8 bases map to TRBD1. This CDR3 contains 17 residues. Germline CDR1 MDHEN, CDR2 SYDVKM. Germline trimming cut 6 bases from V and 2 bases from J; bases unmatched to any gene: 9. CDR3: CASSHLPGQAYNSPLHF. In DNA form, the CDR3 reads TGTGCCAGCAGCCACCTGCCGGGACAGGCCTATAATTCACCCCTCCACTTT.

This clone was seen once. V and J are TRBV5-6 and TRBJ2-1; 9 bases are shared with TRBD1. V lost 0 bases, J lost 1 base, and 8 bases stayed unmatched. The CDR3 has 18 residues. Germline CDR1 reads SGHDT; CDR2 reads YYEEEE. The CDR3 reads CASSLGTGTGLSYNEQFF. The CDR3 nucleotides read TGTGCCAGCAGCTTGGGAACCGGGACAGGGCTATCCTACAATGAGCAGTTCTTC.

CDR3 coding DNA: TGCAGCGTTGGAGGAGGGACAGGGAGTAATGAGCAGTACTTC. Its protein product is CSVGGGTGSNEQYF. The rearrangement uses TRBV29-1 and TRBJ2-7; 9 positions match TRBD1. V trimming: 4 bases; J trimming: 7 bases; junction bases outside the gene matches: 11. This CDR3 spans 14 amino acids. Germline CDR1 reads SQVTM; CDR2 reads ANQGSEA.

This clone showed up just a few times. This chain joins TRBV3-1 (or the pseudogene TRBV3-2) and TRBJ2-7, with 9 bases identical to TRBD1. V lost 4 bases to trimming and J lost 5 bases; unmatched junction nucleotides: 9. Germline values: CDR1 LGHDT, CDR2 YNNKEL (reference sequence). The CDR3 has 15 amino acids. The CDR3 sequence: CASSRIGTGFNEQYF. In DNA form, the CDR3 reads TGTGCCAGCAGCCGTATAGGGACAGGGTTTAACGAGCAGTACTTC.

The rearrangement uses TRBV5-1 and TRBJ1-6; no clear D. The CDR3 totals 16 residues. Germline CDR1 reads SGHRS; CDR2 reads YFSETQ. V lost 1 base and J 0 bases, leaving 8 bases between the germline ends. CDR3 DNA: TGCGCCAGCAGCTTGTACACCCGCTCCTATAATTCACCCCTCCACTTT. Amino acid sequence: CASSLYTRSYNSPLHF.

This chain joins TRBV19 and TRBJ1-1; D might be TRBD1 (5 bases). The CDR3 is 12 amino acids. Germline CDR1 reads LNHDA; CDR2 reads SQIVND (reference sequence). Trimming stripped 4 bases from V and 7 bases from J, with 10 bases between. The CDR3 sequence: CASSNFGGEAFF. In nucleotides, the CDR3 is TGTGCCAGTAGTAACTTCGGGGGTGAAGCTTTCTTT.

The chain links TRBV2 to TRBJ2-1, with 8 bases that match TRBD1. With 1 base clipped from V and 8 bases from J, the junction kept 7 bases outside the gene matches. The CDR3 extends over 15 amino acids. CDR1 and CDR2 (germline): SNHLY, FYNNEI. The CDR3 loop reads CASSEGTGPSDEQFF. Here the CDR3 DNA reads TGTGCCAGCAGTGAAGGGACAGGGCCATCGGATGAGCAGTTCTTC.

V gene TRBV3-1 (or the pseudogene TRBV3-2) combines with J gene TRBJ2-2, with D hard to call. Germline CDR1 LGHDT, CDR2 YNNKEL (reference sequence). The CDR3 is 13 residues long. The V gene lost 2 bases and the J gene lost 3 bases, with 4 bases spanning the gap. The CDR3 protein is CASSQPYTGELFF. CDR3 in DNA: TGTGCCAGCAGCCAACCCTACACCGGGGAGCTGTTTTTT.

In this sample, this clone turned up a few times. V and J are TRBV5-8 and TRBJ2-7, with D perhaps TRBD1 (6 bases). Deletions cut 1 base from V and 5 bases from J, with 19 bases between. The CDR3 has 16 residues. Per germline, CDR1 SGHTS and CDR2 YDEGEE. The CDR3 bases are TGTGCCAGCAGCTTGAGGCTCGGCGGCAGGGGACACGAGCAGTACTTC. This sequence encodes CASSLRLGGRGHEQYF.

This clone was seen a handful of times. This chain connects TRBV19 to TRBJ2-6, with TRBD1 as a possible D gene (5 bases). CDR3 length: 15 residues. Germline CDR1 and CDR2: LNHDA and SQIVND (reference sequence). The V gene lost 6 bases and the J gene lost 2 bases, with 11 bases spanning the gap. This CDR3 is CASRLQGTGANVLTF. CDR3 DNA sequence: TGTGCCAGTAGGCTCCAGGGTACTGGGGCCAACGTCCTGACTTTC.

The chain carries TRBV28 and TRBJ2-7; 7 bases are a match to TRBD2. Trimming cost V 8 bases and J 5 bases; bases outside gene matches: 12. Germline V CDR1 and CDR2: MDHEN, SYDVKM. The CDR3 is made up of 14 amino acids. The CDR3 region is CASGPRGVLHEQYF. The CDR3 DNA reads as TGTGCCAGCGGGCCCCGGGGGGTCCTGCACGAGCAGTACTTC.

This clone has only a few counts. The rearrangement links TRBV5-1 to TRBJ2-1; D is ambiguous. The CDR3 contains 13 residues. CDR1 is SGHRS and CDR2 is YFSETQ in the germline V gene. Trimming shortened V by 3 bases and J by 4 bases, and 8 bases separated the two germline ends. The CDR3 reads CASSYDGYNEQFF. CDR3 in DNA: TGCGCCAGCAGCTATGACGGGTACAATGAGCAGTTCTTC.

CDR3 coding DNA: TGTGCCAGCAACGACAGGGGGATCAACAATGAGCAGTTCTTC. Translating gives CASNDRGINNEQFF. The chain employs TRBV11-2 and TRBJ2-1; 9 bases align to TRBD1. V was clipped by 7 bases and J by 5 bases; unmatched bases: 6. CDR1 SGHAT and CDR2 FQNNGV come from the germline V gene. The CDR3 length is 14 residues.

The V call is TRBV11-2, the J call TRBJ1-2; D gene ambiguous. The CDR3 loop spans 12 amino acids. The germline CDR1 and CDR2 sequences are SGHAT and FQNNGV. The V end lost 5 bases, the J end lost 8 bases, and 12 bases lay between the germline ends. CDR3 region: CASSPSGVGYTF. DNA for the CDR3: TGTGCCAGCAGCCCGAGCGGGGTCGGCTACACCTTC.

This clone has just a few counts. The V and J genes are TRBV27 and TRBJ1-1; D not certain. Germline V gene lookup returns CDR1 MNHEY and CDR2 SMNVEV (reference sequence). V lost 2 bases and J lost 3, with 7 bases in between. CDR3 length: 13 residues. The CDR3 spells CASSLVAYTEAFF. The CDR3 DNA follows: TGTGCCAGCAGTTTAGTCGCGTACACTGAAGCTTTCTTT.